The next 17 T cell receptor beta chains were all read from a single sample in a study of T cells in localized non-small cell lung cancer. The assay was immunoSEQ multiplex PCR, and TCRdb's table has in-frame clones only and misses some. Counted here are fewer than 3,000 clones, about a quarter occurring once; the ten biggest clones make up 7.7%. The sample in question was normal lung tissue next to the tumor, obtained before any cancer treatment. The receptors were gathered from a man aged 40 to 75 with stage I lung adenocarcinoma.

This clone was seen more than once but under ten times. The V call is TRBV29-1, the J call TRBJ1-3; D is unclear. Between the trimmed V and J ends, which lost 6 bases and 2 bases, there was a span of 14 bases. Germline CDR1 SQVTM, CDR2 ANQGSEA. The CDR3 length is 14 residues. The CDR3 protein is CSVQRVTPGNTIYF. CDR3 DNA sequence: TGCAGCGTGCAAAGGGTCACCCCTGGAAACACCATATATTTT. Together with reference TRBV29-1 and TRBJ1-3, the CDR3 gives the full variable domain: SAVISQKPSRDICQRGTSLTIQCQVDSQVTMMFWYRQQPGQSLTLIATANQGSEATYESGFVIDKFPISRPNLTFSTLTVSNMSPEDSSIYLCSVQRVTPGNTIYFGEGSWLTVV.

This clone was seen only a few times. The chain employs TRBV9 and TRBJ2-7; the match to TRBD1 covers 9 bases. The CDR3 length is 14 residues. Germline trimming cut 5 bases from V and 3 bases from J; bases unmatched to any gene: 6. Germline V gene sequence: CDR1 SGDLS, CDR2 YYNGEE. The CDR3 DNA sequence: TGTGCCAGCAGTGAACAGGGGGCTGACTACGAGCAGTACTTC. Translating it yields CASSEQGADYEQYF.

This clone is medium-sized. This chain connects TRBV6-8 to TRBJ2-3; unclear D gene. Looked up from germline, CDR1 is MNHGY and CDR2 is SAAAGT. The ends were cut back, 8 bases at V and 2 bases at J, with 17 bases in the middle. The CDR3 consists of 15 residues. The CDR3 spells CASSAGTFDTDTQYF. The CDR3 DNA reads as TGTGCCAGCTCCGCCGGAACGTTCGACACAGATACGCAGTATTTT.

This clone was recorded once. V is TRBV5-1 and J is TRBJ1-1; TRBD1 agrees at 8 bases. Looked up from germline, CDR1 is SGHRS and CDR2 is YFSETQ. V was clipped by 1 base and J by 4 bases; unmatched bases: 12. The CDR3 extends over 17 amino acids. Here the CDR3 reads CASSLRTGTDPGTEAFF. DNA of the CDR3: TGCGCCAGCAGCTTGCGGACAGGGACCGACCCGGGCACTGAAGCTTTCTTT. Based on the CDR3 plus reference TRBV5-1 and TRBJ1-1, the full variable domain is KAGVTQTPRYLIKTRGQQVTLSCSPISGHRSVSWYQQTPGQGLQFLFEYFSETQRNKGNFPGRFSGRQFSNSRSEMNVSTLELGDSALYLCASSLRTGTDPGTEAFFGQGTRLTVV.

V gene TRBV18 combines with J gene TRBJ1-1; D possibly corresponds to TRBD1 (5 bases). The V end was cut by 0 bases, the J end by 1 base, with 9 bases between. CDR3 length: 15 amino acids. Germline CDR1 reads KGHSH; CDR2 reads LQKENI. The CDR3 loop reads CASSPPVRGNTEAFF. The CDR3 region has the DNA TGTGCCAGCTCACCACCCGTAAGGGGGAACACTGAAGCTTTCTTT.

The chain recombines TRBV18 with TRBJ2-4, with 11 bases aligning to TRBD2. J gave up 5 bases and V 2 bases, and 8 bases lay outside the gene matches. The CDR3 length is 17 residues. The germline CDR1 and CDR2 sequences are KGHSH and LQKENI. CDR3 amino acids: CASSPTDLAGGQNIQYF. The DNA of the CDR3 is TGTGCCAGCTCACCAACAGATCTAGCGGGAGGCCAAAACATTCAGTACTTC.

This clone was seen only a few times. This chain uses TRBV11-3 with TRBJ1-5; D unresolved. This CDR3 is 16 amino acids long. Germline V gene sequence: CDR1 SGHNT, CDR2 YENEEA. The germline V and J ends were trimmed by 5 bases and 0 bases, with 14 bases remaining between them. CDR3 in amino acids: CASSLVGGSSNQPQHF. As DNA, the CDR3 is TGTGCCAGCAGCCTCGTTGGTGGCAGTAGCAATCAGCCCCAGCATTTT. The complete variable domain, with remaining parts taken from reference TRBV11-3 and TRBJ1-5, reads EAGVVQSPRYKIIEKKQPVAFWCNPISGHNTLYWYLQNLGQGPELLIRYENEEAVDDSQLPKDRFSAERLKGVDSTLKIQPAELGDSAVYLCASSLVGGSSNQPQHFGDGTRLSIL.

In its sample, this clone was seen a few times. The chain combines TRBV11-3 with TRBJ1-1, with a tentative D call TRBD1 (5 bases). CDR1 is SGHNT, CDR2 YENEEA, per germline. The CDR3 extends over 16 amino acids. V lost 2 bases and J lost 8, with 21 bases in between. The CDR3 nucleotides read TGTGCCAGCAGCTTACCCCCGAGGGCCACGGGGACGGAAGCTTTCTTT. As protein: CASSLPPRATGTEAFF.

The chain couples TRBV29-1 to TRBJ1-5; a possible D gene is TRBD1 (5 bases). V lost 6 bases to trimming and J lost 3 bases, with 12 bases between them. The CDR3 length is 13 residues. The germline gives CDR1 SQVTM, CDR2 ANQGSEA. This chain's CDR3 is CSVATDNNQPQHF. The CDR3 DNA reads TGCAGCGTAGCGACAGACAACAATCAGCCCCAGCATTTT. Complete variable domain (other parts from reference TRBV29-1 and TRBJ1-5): SAVISQKPSRDICQRGTSLTIQCQVDSQVTMMFWYRQQPGQSLTLIATANQGSEATYESGFVIDKFPISRPNLTFSTLTVSNMSPEDSSIYLCSVATDNNQPQHFGDGTRLSIL.

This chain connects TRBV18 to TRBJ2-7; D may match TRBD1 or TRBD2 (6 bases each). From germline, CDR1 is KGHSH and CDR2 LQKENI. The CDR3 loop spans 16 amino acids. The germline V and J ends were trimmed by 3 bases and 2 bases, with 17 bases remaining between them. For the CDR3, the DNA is TGTGCCAGCTCACCGAGGCAACAGGGAGGCGCCTACGAGCAGTACGTC. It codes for CASSPRQQGGAYEQYV.

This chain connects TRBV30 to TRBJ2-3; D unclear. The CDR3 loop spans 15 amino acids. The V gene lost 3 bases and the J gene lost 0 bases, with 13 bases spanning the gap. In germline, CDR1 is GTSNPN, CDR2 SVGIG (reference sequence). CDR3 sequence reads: CAWRLLGGSTDTQYF. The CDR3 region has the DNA TGTGCCTGGAGGCTTTTAGGTGGCAGCACAGATACGCAGTATTTT. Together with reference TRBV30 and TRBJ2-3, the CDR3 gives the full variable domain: SQTIHQWPATLVQPVGSPLSLECTVEGTSNPNLYWYRQAAGRGLQLLFYSVGIGQISSEVPQNLSASRPQDRQFILSSKKLLLSDSGFYLCAWRLLGGSTDTQYFGPGTRLTVL.

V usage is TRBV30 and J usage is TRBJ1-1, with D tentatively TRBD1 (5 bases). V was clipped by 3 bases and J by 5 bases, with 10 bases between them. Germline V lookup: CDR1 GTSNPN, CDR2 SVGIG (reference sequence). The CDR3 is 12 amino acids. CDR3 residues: CAWSPGRTEAFF. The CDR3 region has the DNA TGTGCCTGGAGCCCGGGACGGACTGAAGCTTTCTTT.

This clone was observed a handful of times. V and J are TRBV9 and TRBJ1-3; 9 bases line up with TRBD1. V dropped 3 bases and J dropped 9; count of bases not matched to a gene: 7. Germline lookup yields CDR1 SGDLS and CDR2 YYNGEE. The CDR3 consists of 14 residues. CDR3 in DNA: TGTGCCAGCAGCGGTACAGGGGGCCTAGGCACCATATATTTT. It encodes CASSGTGGLGTIYF. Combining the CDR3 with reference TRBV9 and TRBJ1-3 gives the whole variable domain DSGVTQTPKHLITATGQRVTLRCSPRSGDLSVYWYQQSLDQGLQFLIQYYNGEERAKGNILERFSAQQFPDLHSELNLSSLELGDSALYFCASSGTGGLGTIYFGEGSWLTVV.

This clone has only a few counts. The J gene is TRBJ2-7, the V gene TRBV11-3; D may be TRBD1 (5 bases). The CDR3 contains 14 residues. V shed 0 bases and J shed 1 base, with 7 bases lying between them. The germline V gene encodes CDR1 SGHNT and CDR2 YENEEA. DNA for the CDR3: TGTGCCAGCAGCTTAGAGGGGCTTTCCTACGAGCAGTACTTC. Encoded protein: CASSLEGLSYEQYF.

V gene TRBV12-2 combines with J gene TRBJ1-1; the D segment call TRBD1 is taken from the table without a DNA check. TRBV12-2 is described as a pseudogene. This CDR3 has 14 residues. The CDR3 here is CANAPGHKNTEAFF. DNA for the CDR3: TGTGCCAACGCGCCGGGACACAAGAACACTGAAGCTTTCTTT.

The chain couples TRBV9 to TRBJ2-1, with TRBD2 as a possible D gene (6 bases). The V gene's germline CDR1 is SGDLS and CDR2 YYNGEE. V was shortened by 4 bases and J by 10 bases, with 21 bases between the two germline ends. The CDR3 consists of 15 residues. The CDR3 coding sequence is TGTGCCAGCAGCTTCAGGATCGAGGCGGGGCTAGAGCAGTTCTTC. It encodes CASSFRIEAGLEQFF.

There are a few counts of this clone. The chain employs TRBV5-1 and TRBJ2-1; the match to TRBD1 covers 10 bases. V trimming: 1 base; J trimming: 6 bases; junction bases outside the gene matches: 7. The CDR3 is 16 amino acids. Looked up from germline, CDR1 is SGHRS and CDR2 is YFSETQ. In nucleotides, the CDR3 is TGCGCCAGCAGCTTGTCGACAGGGGGCCTTACCAATGAGCAGTTCTTC. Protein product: CASSLSTGGLTNEQFF.